This is a list of T cell receptor beta chains from one sample in a study of graft-versus-host responses after intestinal transplantation. Their recognized antigens are unknown. Libraries were prepared by immunoSEQ multiplex PCR; TCRdb keeps only in-frame clonotypes and omits some of them. The table records 40,000 to 55,000 clones, around 90% of them present only once. Sequences were derived from unstimulated CD4+ T cells sorted from spleen or lymph node cells, sampled before transplant. These receptors were collected from a human donor who was the organ donor for an intestinal transplant. Each CDR3 is given with its conserved first and last residue. A D gene is named only where the DNA matches it firmly. Clone size appears in some rows only: once, few, many, or a class for an expanded clone.

TRBJ2-5 | TRBD2 | TRBV4-1 | - | TGCGCCAGCAGCTTAAATCCGGGACTAGCGGGAGAAAGAGAGACCCAGTACTTC | CASSLNPGLAGERETQYF
TRBJ1-3 | TRBD1 | TRBV30 | - | TGTGCCTGGAGTCCTTCGGGCCGGACAGGGCGCGGAAACACCATATATTTT | CAWSPSGRTGRGNTIYF
TRBJ2-1 | - | TRBV7-3 | - | TGTGCCAGCAGCTTAGGGGGCGGTGGACTGAGCTCCTACAATGAGCAGTTCTTC | CASSLGGGGLSSYNEQFF
TRBJ2-6 | - | TRBV28 | once | TGTGCCAGCAGACAGGGAAGGAGAGCTGGGGCCAACGTCCTGACTTTC | CASRQGRRAGANVLTF
TRBJ1-2 | - | TRBV25-1 | - | TGTGCCAGCAGTTTTGCGGGGGGCCCGAGCGGCTACACCTTC | CASSFAGGPSGYTF
TRBJ2-6 | TRBD1 | TRBV19 | - | TGTGCCAGTAGTATAGCAGGGGGCTCTGGGGCCAACGTCCTGACTTTC | CASSIAGGSGANVLTF
TRBJ1-2 | - | TRBV10-1 | - | TGCGCCACTCAAGTCGGGTCGGACTATGGCTACACCTTC | CATQVGSDYGYTF
TRBJ1-4 | TRBD1 | TRBV9 | - | TGTGCCAGCAGCGACGGACAGGGTACTGAAAAACTGTTTTTT | CASSDGQGTEKLFF
TRBJ2-1 | - | TRBV30 | - | TGTGCCTGGAGTGAGGGGGCGGGAATCTACAATGAGCAGTTCTTC | CAWSEGAGIYNEQFF
TRBJ2-5 | - | TRBV6-6 | - | TGTGCCAGCAGTTACTTCGGCGGCCAAGAGACCCAGTACTTC | CASSYFGGQETQYF
TRBJ2-1 | - | TRBV5-5 | - | TGTGCCAGCAGCCCCAGGGGAAACTCCTACAATGAGCAGTTCTTC | CASSPRGNSYNEQFF
TRBJ2-6 | - | TRBV19 | - | TGTGCCAGTAGTATAGACAGGGACTCTGGGGCCAACGTCCTGACTTTC | CASSIDRDSGANVLTF
TRBJ2-7 | TRBD1 | TRBV6-5 | - | TGTGCCAGCAGGAGGACAGGGTTAAACTACGAGCAGTACTTC | CASRRTGLNYEQYF
TRBJ1-2 | - | TRBV19 | - | TGTGCCAGTAGTGTGCCAGTGTCAGGTGGCTATACCTTC | CASSVPVSGGYTF
TRBJ2-3 | TRBD2 | TRBV7-2 | - | TGTGCCAGCAGCTTAAGGACTAGCGGGGGAACAGATACGCAGTATTTT | CASSLRTSGGTDTQYF
TRBJ2-2 | - | TRBV9 | - | TGTGCCAGCAGCGTACACGTCGGCACCGGGGAGCTGTTTTTT | CASSVHVGTGELFF
TRBJ2-2 | TRBD1 | TRBV9 | - | TGTGCCAGCAGCGTAGGCCAGGGGGTTCGAGTCACCGGGGAGCTGTTTTTT | CASSVGQGVRVTGELFF
TRBJ2-4 | - | TRBV5-1 | - | TGCGCCAGCAGCTTGTCGGCTAGCCATGACATTCAGTACTTC | CASSLSASHDIQYF
TRBJ2-7 | TRBD1 | TRBV14 | once | TGTGCCAGCAGGGTCACTCTCGGGACAGGGATTTACGAGCAGTACTTC | CASRVTLGTGIYEQYF
TRBJ2-3 | TRBD2 | TRBV5-1 | - | TGCGCCAGCAGCTTGGGCCCCTTGACTAGCGGGAAGACAGATACGCAGTATTTT | CASSLGPLTSGKTDTQYF
TRBJ1-2 | - | TRBV9 | - | TGTGCCAGCAGCGTAGTACCGGGATCAAACTATGGCTACACCTTC | CASSVVPGSNYGYTF
TRBJ2-4 | TRBD1 | TRBV2 | - | TGTGCCAGCAGCAGGGGGATCGCAGCCAAAAACATTCAGTACTTC | CASSRGIAAKNIQYF
TRBJ1-2 | - | TRBV19 | - | TGTGCCAGTAGTATCTCGGGGGGGTACGGCTACACCTTC | CASSISGGYGYTF
TRBJ2-2 | TRBD1 | TRBV6-5 | - | TGTGCCAGCAGTTTCGACAGGGGTTACACCGGGGAGCTGTTTTTT | CASSFDRGYTGELFF
TRBJ2-1 | - | TRBV20-1 | - | TGCAGTGCTAAGGCCCCGGGGGAGCAGTTCTTC | CSAKAPGEQFF
TRBJ1-5 | - | TRBV7-6 | - | TGTGCCAGCAGCTTAGTTGGGGGGGAGCCCCAGCATTTT | CASSLVGGEPQHF
TRBJ1-2 | - | TRBV30 | - | TGTGCCTGGAGTGAACGGAACTATGGCTACACCTTC | CAWSERNYGYTF
TRBJ2-5 | - | TRBV20-1 | - | TGCAGTGCCGCCCGGGAGACCCAGTACTTC | CSAARETQYF
TRBJ2-7 | TRBD2 | TRBV10-1 | - | TGCGCCACCCCACTGGCTAGCGGGAGGCGGGGGTGTTACGAGCAGTACTTC | CATPLASGRRGCYEQYF
TRBJ1-5 | - | TRBV28 | - | TGTGCCAGCAGCCCGGACAGCTATAGCAATCAGCCCCAGCATTTT | CASSPDSYSNQPQHF
TRBJ2-7 | TRBD1 | TRBV28 | - | TGTGCCAGCAGCCAGCCGACAGGGGCACCCTACGAGCAGTACTTC | CASSQPTGAPYEQYF
TRBJ2-7 | - | TRBV10-3 | - | TGTGCCATCAGTGAGCCCCCCTACAGGGAAGTTTCCTACGAGCAGTACTTC | CAISEPPYREVSYEQYF
TRBJ2-3 | TRBD1 | TRBV5-4 | - | TGTGCCAGCAGCCCCACGGGGGGGACAGGGGGAGATACGCAGTATTTT | CASSPTGGTGGDTQYF
TRBJ2-7 | - | TRBV6-1 | - | TGTGCCAGCAGTGTACGGACAGTTTCCTACGAGCAGTACTTC | CASSVRTVSYEQYF
TRBJ2-7 | - | TRBV28 | - | TGTGCCACCCACGGGGTAGTGTCCTCCTACGAGCAGTACTTC | CATHGVVSSYEQYF
TRBJ1-2 | - | TRBV19 | - | TGTGCCAGTAGTTCTCTCAGGGGTCGAGCTAACTATGGCTACACCTTC | CASSSLRGRANYGYTF
TRBJ1-2 | - | TRBV30 | - | TGTGCCTGGAGTCCGCGGAACTATGGCTACACCTTC | CAWSPRNYGYTF
TRBJ1-2 | - | TRBV7-6 | - | TGTGCCAGCAGCTTAGGGCCCAACTATGGCTACACCTTC | CASSLGPNYGYTF
TRBJ1-6 | - | TRBV27 | - | TGTGCCAGCATAGGACAGAGGGATAATTCACCCCTCCACTTT | CASIGQRDNSPLHF
TRBJ2-1 | TRBD2 | TRBV18 | - | TGTGCCAGCTCACCAATTCCACTAGCGGGGTACAATGAGCAGTTCTTC | CASSPIPLAGYNEQFF
TRBJ2-2 | - | TRBV6-1 | - | TGTGCCAGCAGAGCCCAGGGGACCGGGGAGCTGTTTTTT | CASRAQGTGELFF
TRBJ2-7 | TRBD1 | TRBV19 | - | TGTGCCAGTAGTATACGGACAGGGGTGGGCGAGCAGTACTTC | CASSIRTGVGEQYF